What follows are 25 T cell receptor beta chains derived from one specimen sequenced in a study of blood T cell repertoires in COVID-19. Repertoires were generated with immunoSEQ multiplex PCR, while TCRdb's copy carries only in-frame clones and drops some. The sample contains about 89,000 clones, roughly 80% of which appear only once. What was sequenced was peripheral blood. The receptors were sampled from a human donor in a cohort sampled during active COVID-19.

The chain employs TRBV11-2 and TRBJ2-7, with D perhaps TRBD2 (5 bases). The germline CDR1 and CDR2 sequences are SGHAT and FQNNGV. This CDR3 spans 15 amino acids. V dropped 1 base and J dropped 2 bases, with 12 bases sitting between them. The CDR3 is CASSLGSGGPYEQYF. CDR3 coding DNA: TGTGCCAGCAGCTTAGGGTCGGGCGGGCCCTACGAGCAGTACTTC.

In its sample, this clone was seen once. This chain joins TRBV20-1 and TRBJ1-2, with D possibly being TRBD1 (6 bases). The ends were cut back, 4 bases at V and 7 bases at J, with 10 bases in the middle. Germline assignment: CDR1 DFQATT and CDR2 SNEGSKA (reference sequence). CDR3 length equals 11 residues. The CDR3 sequence is CSATQGRGYTF. CDR3 sequence (DNA): TGCAGTGCTACACAGGGTCGTGGCTACACCTTC.

The chain uses TRBV5-4 and TRBJ1-2; tentatively, D is TRBD1 (6 bases). Germline CDR1 is SGHNT and CDR2 is YYREEE (reference sequence). CDR3 size: 16 residues. Deletions cut 4 bases from V and 4 bases from J, with 20 bases between. The CDR3 DNA is TGTGCCAGCAGCGCCCTTGGGGGCCATATCGCCTATGGCTACACCTTC. This sequence encodes CASSALGGHIAYGYTF. Looking up the rest from reference TRBV5-4 and TRBJ1-2 gives the full variable domain: ETGVTQSPTHLIKTRGQQVTLRCSSQSGHNTVSWYQQALGQGPQFIFQYYREEENGRGNFPPRFSGLQFPNYSSELNVNALELDDSALYLCASSALGGHIAYGYTFGSGTRLTVV.

The chain carries TRBV28 and TRBJ2-7, with 9 positions matching TRBD2. The V gene end was trimmed by 2 bases and the J gene end by 5 bases; junction bases not matched to a gene: 4. CDR3 length: 14 amino acids. Germline lookup yields CDR1 MDHEN and CDR2 SYDVKM. CDR3 in amino acids: CASSLGREGDEQYF. The CDR3 nucleotides are TGTGCCAGCAGTTTAGGGCGGGAGGGGGACGAGCAGTACTTC.

The J gene is TRBJ1-3, the V gene TRBV28; no clear D. The V end was cut by 3 bases, the J end by 0 bases, with 9 bases between. The V gene's germline CDR1 is MDHEN and CDR2 SYDVKM. CDR3 length: 15 residues. The CDR3 loop is CASSFLRSSGNTIYF. The CDR3 DNA reads as TGTGCCAGCAGTTTTTTGCGGAGCTCTGGAAACACCATATATTTT.

The V gene is TRBV7-9, the J gene TRBJ2-7, with 7 bases lining up with TRBD1. The CDR3 is made up of 15 amino acids. Germline V gene sequence: CDR1 SEHNR, CDR2 FQNEAQ (reference sequence). V trimming: 5 bases; J trimming: 4 bases; junction bases outside the gene matches: 11. The CDR3 reads CASSGRDSTSYEQYF. Written as DNA, the CDR3 is TGTGCCAGCAGCGGCAGGGACAGTACGTCATACGAGCAGTACTTC.

This chain links TRBV28 with TRBJ2-1; 8 bases map to TRBD2. The CDR3 loop spans 17 amino acids. J lost 8 bases, V lost 4 bases, and 16 bases had no gene match. Germline V gives CDR1 MDHEN, CDR2 SYDVKM. CDR3 residues: CASSSGGVPSTNDEQFF. CDR3 bases: TGTGCCAGCAGTTCGGGGGGGGTCCCCTCAACCAACGATGAGCAGTTCTTC.

The genes are TRBV5-4 and TRBJ2-7; possibly TRBD1 for D (5 bases). The germline V and J ends were trimmed by 0 bases and 2 bases, with 12 bases remaining between them. The CDR3 has 15 amino acids. The germline V gene has CDR1 SGHNT and CDR2 YYREEE (reference sequence). DNA for the CDR3: TGTGCCAGCAGCTTGGGACAGACAATTACCTACGAGCAGTACTTC. Residues: CASSLGQTITYEQYF. The full variable domain, its missing parts supplied by reference TRBV5-4 and TRBJ2-7, is ETGVTQSPTHLIKTRGQQVTLRCSSQSGHNTVSWYQQALGQGPQFIFQYYREEENGRGNFPPRFSGLQFPNYSSELNVNALELDDSALYLCASSLGQTITYEQYFGPGTRLTVT.

This clone was detected a few times. V and J are TRBV11-2 and TRBJ2-7; 9 bases match TRBD1. The CDR3 totals 13 residues. J gave up 4 bases and V 5 bases, and 3 bases lay outside the gene matches. Germline V gene lookup returns CDR1 SGHAT and CDR2 FQNNGV. The CDR3 sequence is CASSPDRGYEQYF. CDR3 nucleotide sequence: TGTGCCAGCAGCCCGGACAGGGGATACGAGCAGTACTTC.

There are a few counts of this clone. The chain is built from TRBV30 and TRBJ1-6; 9 nucleotides match TRBD1. CDR1 is GTSNPN and CDR2 is SVGIG in the germline V gene (reference sequence). V was pared by 2 bases and J by 10 bases, with 9 bases of the junction left unmatched. This CDR3 is 15 amino acids long. The chain's CDR3 is CAWSSANRGRSPLHF. The CDR3 nucleotides read TGTGCCTGGAGTTCTGCTAACAGGGGGCGGTCACCCCTCCACTTT.

This clone has just one count. This sequence joins TRBV25-1 and TRBJ1-2; D not resolved. V shed 3 bases and J shed 8 bases, with 13 bases lying between them. Germline V gene data show CDR1 as MGHDK and CDR2 as SYGVNS. The length of the CDR3 is 13 residues. CDR3 in DNA: TGTGCCAGCAGTGACGGGAGGTACAAGGGCTACACCTTC. This sequence encodes CASSDGRYKGYTF.

The gene calls are TRBV19 and TRBJ2-7, with TRBD2 matching over 12 bases. CDR1 and CDR2 from the germline V gene are LNHDA and SQIVND (reference sequence). The CDR3 consists of 16 residues. With 5 bases clipped from V and 7 bases from J, the junction kept 12 bases outside the gene matches. The CDR3 sequence: CASSRTSGTTFREQYF. The CDR3 nucleotides are TGTGCCAGTAGTCGGACTAGCGGGACCACTTTTCGGGAGCAGTACTTC.

The chain employs TRBV14 and TRBJ2-1; 10 bases agree with TRBD2. The CDR3 runs 16 residues. J gave up 8 bases and V 0 bases, and 7 bases lay outside the gene matches. Germline-derived CDR1 and CDR2 are SGHDN and FVKESK. The CDR3, as DNA: TGTGCCAGCAGCCAAGATCTGCTAGCGGGAGTCGATGAGCAGTTCTTC. Amino acids: CASSQDLLAGVDEQFF.

The gene calls are TRBV4-1 and TRBJ1-3, with D hard to call. This CDR3 has 14 residues. The germline V and J ends were trimmed by 4 bases and 0 bases, with 7 bases remaining between them. The germline V gene has CDR1 MGHRA and CDR2 YSYEKL. This CDR3 is CASSLGGSGNTIYF. The CDR3, as DNA: TGCGCCAGCAGCCTAGGCGGCTCTGGAAACACCATATATTTT.

V and J are TRBV9 and TRBJ2-1; TRBD2 aligns across 9 bases. CDR3 size: 15 residues. The V gene's germline CDR1 is SGDLS and CDR2 YYNGEE. With 0 bases clipped from V and 7 bases from J, the junction kept 5 bases outside the gene matches. The CDR3: CASSVGGGRANEQFF. DNA of the CDR3: TGTGCCAGCAGCGTAGGGGGCGGGAGGGCAAATGAGCAGTTCTTC.

The V and J genes are TRBV27 and TRBJ2-5, with 12 bases matching TRBD2. CDR3 length: 16 residues. J lost 5 bases, V lost 2 bases, and 6 bases had no gene match. The germline gives CDR1 MNHEY, CDR2 SMNVEV (reference sequence). DNA of the CDR3: TGTGCCAGCAGTTTAAGGACTAGCGGGATCCAGGAGACCCAGTACTTC. Protein: CASSLRTSGIQETQYF.

The V call is TRBV5-1, the J call TRBJ2-5; 14 positions agree with TRBD2. The trim removed 3 bases at V and 4 bases at J, leaving 5 bases unmatched. This CDR3 spans 16 amino acids. Germline V gives CDR1 SGHRS, CDR2 YFSETQ. CDR3 DNA: TGCGCCAGCAGCTCCGGACTAGCGGGAGGTCGAGAGACCCAGTACTTC. The encoded protein is CASSSGLAGGRETQYF.

In this sample, this clone turned up a few times. The chain combines TRBV7-3 with TRBJ1-2; D gene uncertain. From germline, CDR1 is SGHTA and CDR2 FQGTGA. The CDR3 loop spans 13 amino acids. V lost 5 bases and J lost 8, with 15 bases in between. CDR3 coding DNA: TGTGCCAGCAGCACCGACGGGGTAGGAGGCTACACCTTC. Protein: CASSTDGVGGYTF.

This clone was detected ten times or more. CDR3 bases: TGTGCCTGGACCCGCGGGGGGGGCCCGAATAATTCACCCCTCCACTTT. Translation: CAWTRGGGPNNSPLHF. The rearrangement links TRBV30 to TRBJ1-6, with D possibly matching TRBD1 (6 bases). V was clipped by 4 bases and J by 5 bases, with 18 bases between them. Germline CDR1 GTSNPN, CDR2 SVGIG (reference sequence). The length of the CDR3 is 16 residues.

In its sample, this clone was seen once. Other DNA sequences from this sample encode an identical CDR3 as well. The chain combines TRBV7-2 with TRBJ2-5, with D possibly matching TRBD1 (6 bases). V dropped 1 base and J dropped 0 bases, with 9 bases sitting between them. CDR1 is SGHTA, CDR2 FQGNSA, per germline. This CDR3 is 15 amino acids long. CDR3 sequence: CASSLGRGYQETQYF. CDR3 in DNA: TGTGCCAGCAGCTTAGGAAGGGGGTACCAAGAGACCCAGTACTTC.

This clone was seen repeatedly, ten times or more. The J gene is TRBJ2-2, the V gene TRBV7-2; D is ambiguous. Trimming took off 2 bases at V and 4 bases at J, with 11 bases between the two ends. This CDR3 contains 15 residues. CDR1 is SGHTA, CDR2 FQGNSA, per germline. In DNA form, the CDR3 reads TGTGCCAGCAGCTTACAGAGGAGTGTCACCGGGGAGCTGTTTTTT. Translating gives CASSLQRSVTGELFF.

In its sample, this clone was seen a few times. The J gene is TRBJ2-7, the V gene TRBV6-2 or TRBV6-3; the D is unclear. The V end lost 6 bases, the J end lost 7 bases, and 10 bases lay between the germline ends. The CDR3 spans 11 residues. Germline V gives CDR1 MNHEY, CDR2 SVGEGT. CDR3 amino acids: CASSSTWEQYF. The DNA for the CDR3 is TGTGCCAGCAGCTCAACATGGGAGCAGTACTTC.

V usage is TRBV7-6 and J usage is TRBJ1-1; 7 nucleotides align to TRBD1. Trimming took 1 base from V and 5 from J; bases not matched to a gene: 7. The CDR3 is made up of 15 amino acids. CDR1 and CDR2 (germline): SGHVS, FNYEAQ. CDR3 sequence reads: CASSLGVGGRTEAFF. DNA for the CDR3: TGTGCCAGCAGCTTAGGGGTAGGGGGCCGGACTGAAGCTTTCTTT.

This clone was counted a few times. The J gene is TRBJ1-2, the V gene TRBV27, with D possibly matching TRBD1 (6 bases). V lost 5 bases to trimming and J lost 8 bases, with 12 bases between them. Per the germline V gene, CDR1 is MNHEY and CDR2 is SMNVEV (reference sequence). CDR3 length: 12 amino acids. CDR3 coding DNA: TGTGCCAGCAGTACAGGGTTGGCGGGCTACACCTTC. This translates into CASSTGLAGYTF.

CDR3 region: CASSRAGTGASSYEQYF. CDR3 bases: TGTGCCAGCAGCCGTGCGGGGACAGGGGCCTCCTCCTACGAGCAGTACTTC. V and J are TRBV28 and TRBJ2-7; 10 nucleotides line up with TRBD1. The CDR3 covers 17 residues. CDR1 is MDHEN and CDR2 is SYDVKM in the germline V gene. V gave up 6 bases and J gave up 0 bases; unmatched junction bases: 11.